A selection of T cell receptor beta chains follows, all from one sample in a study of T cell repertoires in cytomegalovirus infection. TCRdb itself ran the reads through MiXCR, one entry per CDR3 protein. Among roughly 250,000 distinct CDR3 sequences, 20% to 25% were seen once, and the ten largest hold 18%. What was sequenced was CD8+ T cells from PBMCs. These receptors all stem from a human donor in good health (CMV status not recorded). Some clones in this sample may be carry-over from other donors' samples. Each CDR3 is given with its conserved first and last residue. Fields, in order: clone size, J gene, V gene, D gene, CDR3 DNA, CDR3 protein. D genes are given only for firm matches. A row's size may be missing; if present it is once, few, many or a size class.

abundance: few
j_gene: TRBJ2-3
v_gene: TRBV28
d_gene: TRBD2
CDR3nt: TGTGCCAGCAGCCCTGAGAGGACTAGAGGTTTGGATACGCAGTATTTT
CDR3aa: CASSPERTRGLDTQYF

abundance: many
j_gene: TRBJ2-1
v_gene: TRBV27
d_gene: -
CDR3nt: TGTGCCAGCAGTTTACAGGACACCTACAATGAGCAGTTCTTC
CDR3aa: CASSLQDTYNEQFF

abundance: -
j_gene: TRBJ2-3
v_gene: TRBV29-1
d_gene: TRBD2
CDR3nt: TGCAGCGTTGAACCGCGGGGGGGCCGAGGAGATACGCAGTATTTT
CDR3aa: CSVEPRGGRGDTQYF

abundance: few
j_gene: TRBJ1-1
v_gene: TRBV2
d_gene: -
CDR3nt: TGTGCCAGCAGTGGTTCAGGACTAACTGAAGCTTTCTTT
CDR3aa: CASSGSGLTEAFF

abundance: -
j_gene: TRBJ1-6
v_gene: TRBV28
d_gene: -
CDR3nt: TGTGCCAGCACCGCGCCGGGGGCCCTCCACTTT
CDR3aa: CASTAPGALHF

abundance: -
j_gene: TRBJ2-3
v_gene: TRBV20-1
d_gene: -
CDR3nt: TGCAGTGCTAGAGATCTTTGGATAGCCCCAGATACGCAGTATTTT
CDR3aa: CSARDLWIAPDTQYF

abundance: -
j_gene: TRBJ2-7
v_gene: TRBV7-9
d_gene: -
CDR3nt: TGTGCCAGCAGCTTAGCTCCGGACGCGGACTACGAGCAGTACTTC
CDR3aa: CASSLAPDADYEQYF

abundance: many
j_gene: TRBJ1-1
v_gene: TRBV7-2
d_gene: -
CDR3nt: TGTGCCAGCAGCTTTTTCTTACAATTCTCGGCTGAAGCTTTCTTT
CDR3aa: CASSFFLQFSAEAFF

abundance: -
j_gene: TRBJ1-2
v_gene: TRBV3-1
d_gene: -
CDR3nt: TGTGCCAGCAGCCAAGATCGGAGGGGCTTAGTCTATGGCTACACCTTC
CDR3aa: CASSQDRRGLVYGYTF

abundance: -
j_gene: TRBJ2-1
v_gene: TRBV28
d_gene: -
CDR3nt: TGTGCCAGCAGTTTCCAGGGAACGGATGAGCAGTTCTTC
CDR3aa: CASSFQGTDEQFF

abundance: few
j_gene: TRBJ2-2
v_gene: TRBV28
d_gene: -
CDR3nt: TGTGCCAGCAGTTTATTAGTCCTGAGACCTAAGAACACCGGGGAGCTGTTTTTT
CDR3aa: CASSLLVLRPKNTGELFF

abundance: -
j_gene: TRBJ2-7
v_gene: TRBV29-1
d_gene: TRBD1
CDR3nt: TGCAGCGCTACGAGGACAGGGACAACCTACGAGCAGTACTTC
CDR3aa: CSATRTGTTYEQYF

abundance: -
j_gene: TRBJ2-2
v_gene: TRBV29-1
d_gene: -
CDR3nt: TGCAGCGTTGAAGATGGAGGGAGCACCGGGGAGCTGTTTTTT
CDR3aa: CSVEDGGSTGELFF

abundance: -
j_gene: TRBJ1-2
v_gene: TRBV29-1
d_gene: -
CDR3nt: TGCAGCGTTGAAGAGGGACGGGTCGATGGCTACACCTTC
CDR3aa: CSVEEGRVDGYTF

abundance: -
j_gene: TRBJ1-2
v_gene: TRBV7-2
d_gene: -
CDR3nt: TGTGCCAGCAGATCGGGTTTTAACTATGGCTACACCTTC
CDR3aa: CASRSGFNYGYTF

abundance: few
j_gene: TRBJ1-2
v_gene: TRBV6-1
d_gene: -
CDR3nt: TGTGCCAGCAGAATAGGACCGTACGAAAACTATGGCTACACCTTC
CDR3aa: CASRIGPYENYGYTF

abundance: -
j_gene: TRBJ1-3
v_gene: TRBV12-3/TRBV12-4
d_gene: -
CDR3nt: TGTGCCACCGGGACTTCTGGAAACACCATATATTTT
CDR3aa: CATGTSGNTIYF

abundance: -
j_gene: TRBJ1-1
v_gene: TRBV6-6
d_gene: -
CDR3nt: TGTGCCAGCAGTTACGGCGCCGGGAAAGCTGTCTTT
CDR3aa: CASSYGAGKAVF

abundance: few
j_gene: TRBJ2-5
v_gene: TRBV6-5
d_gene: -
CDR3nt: TGTGCCAGCAGTCCTCTTTCCTTGTCTCGCGAAGAGACCCAGTACTTC
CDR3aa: CASSPLSLSREETQYF

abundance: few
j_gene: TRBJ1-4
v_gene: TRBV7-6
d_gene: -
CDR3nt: TGTGCCAGCAGCCCCTTAGAGGAAGGGAAACTGTTTTTT
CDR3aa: CASSPLEEGKLFF

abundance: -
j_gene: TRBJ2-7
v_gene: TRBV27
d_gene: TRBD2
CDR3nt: TGTGCCAGCAGTAGCGGGGGGACCGCCTACGAGCAGTACTTC
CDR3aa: CASSSGGTAYEQYF

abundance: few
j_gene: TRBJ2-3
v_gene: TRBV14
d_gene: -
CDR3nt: TGTGCCAGCAGCCAAGACGGGGCCTGGGCAGATACGCAGTATTTT
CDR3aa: CASSQDGAWADTQYF

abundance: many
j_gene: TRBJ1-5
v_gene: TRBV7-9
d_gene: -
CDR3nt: TGTGCCAGCAGCCTGATGGATCAGCCCCAGCATTTT
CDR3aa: CASSLMDQPQHF

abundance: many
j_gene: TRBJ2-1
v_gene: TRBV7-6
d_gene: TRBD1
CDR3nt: TGTGCCAGCAGCTCGCCCGAGGGGGCTTATGAGCAGTTCTTC
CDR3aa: CASSSPEGAYEQFF

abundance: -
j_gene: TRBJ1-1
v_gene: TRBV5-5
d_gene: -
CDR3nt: TGTGCCAGCAGCTTTGTTTGGGGTCTTAACACTGAAGCTTTCTTT
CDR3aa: CASSFVWGLNTEAFF

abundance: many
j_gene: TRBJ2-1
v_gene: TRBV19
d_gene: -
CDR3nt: TGTGCCAGTAGTATTCTAGGTCGCAATGAGCAGTTCTTC
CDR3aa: CASSILGRNEQFF

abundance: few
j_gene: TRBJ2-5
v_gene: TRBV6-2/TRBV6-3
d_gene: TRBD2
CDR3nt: TGTGCCAGCAGCCTCGGGACTAGCGGGGGGGCGAGAGAGACCCAGTACTTC
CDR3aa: CASSLGTSGGARETQYF

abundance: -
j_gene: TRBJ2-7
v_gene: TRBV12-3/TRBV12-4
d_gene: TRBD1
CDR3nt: TGTGCCAGCAGTTTAGGGACAGGGAACCACGAGCAGTACTTC
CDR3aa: CASSLGTGNHEQYF